A single TCR beta chain is shown here with its context. A few counts support this clone. Its antigen is not yet known. No clone much larger than this one lies a single base away; base qualities are absent. The data originate from a study of metastatic and nonmetastatic thyroid tumors (TCRdb year 2020). About the full investigation: The researchers compared repertoires between peripheral blood samples and tumor or nodule tissue samples from patients with malignant or benign thyroid disease. Points the paper makes about the study in general: TCR beta diversity was reported as significantly higher in malignant tumors than in benign nodules, in both blood and tumor samples.

No treatment had been received by any patient before thyroid surgery. Patient clinical samples collected from the early 2010s to the late 2010s were retrospectively analysed using T-cell receptor beta sequencing. The cysteine opens and the phenylalanine closes a CDR3 of 15 amino acids. Just CDR3 DNA is preserved here, 45 bases in frame from base 1. V gives up 7 bases and J gives up 4 bases, and the segment between their germline ends measures 17 bases. Library preparation used PCR. Sequencing relied on an Illumina HiSeq 4000. High-throughput sequencing was used to profile the TCR beta-chain CDR3 region of every patient. Under the source paper's analysis protocol: Drawing on CDR3 differences between clinicopathological groups, the researchers built a classifier meant to tell apart patients with distant-metastatic papillary thyroid cancer. The Shannon index was used to assess repertoire diversity, and the Morisita-Horn index was used to assess tumor-blood repertoire similarity. TCRdb redid the processing of the public reads, applying fastp at Q25 and MiXCR, and retained in-frame beta chains. The V and J calls, along with clone size, are taken from TCRdb and not from the paper's own processing. The sample has just over 30,000 clones on record, roughly 20% of them singletons. Together, the top ten hold around 22% of the sample.

The receptor was derived from a female donor with papillary thyroid cancer or a benign thyroid nodule (not recorded which). Some clones in this sample may be carry-over from other donors' samples. The source material was blood. The chain is made from TRBV12-3 or TRBV12-4 and TRBJ2-1, and TRBD1 may be the D gene, going by 6 matching bases. The DNA sequence is given as TGTGCCAGCACCAAAAGAGGGGGACGGTACAATGAGCAGTTCTTC. The encoded protein is CASTKRGGRYNEQFF.